Presented here are 29 T cell receptor beta chains from one specimen sequenced in a study of cytomegalovirus exposure and HLA in healthy donors. PCR amplification relied on 60 Vbeta primers (plus 13 Jbeta primers). TCRdb keeps only in-frame clones here, not all; method: immunoSEQ multiplex PCR. The sample carries about 210,000 clones, about 80% recorded once. The sample comprised PBMCs. These receptors originate from a woman aged 50 to 65 in good health and CMV-seropositive.

This clone was counted a few times. The chain carries TRBV7-2 and TRBJ2-1; D remains ambiguous. Germline CDR1 and CDR2: SGHTA and FQGNSA. With 4 bases removed from V and 4 bases from J, the gap between germline ends came to 5 bases. CDR3 length: 12 residues. The CDR3 region has the DNA TGTGCCAGCAGCTCCGGGTACAATGAGCAGTTCTTC. Residues: CASSSGYNEQFF.

V and J are TRBV5-1 and TRBJ2-5; D remains ambiguous. The CDR3 sequence is 15 residues long. Between the trimmed V and J ends, which lost 4 bases and 1 base, there was a span of 14 bases. The germline gives CDR1 SGHRS, CDR2 YFSETQ. This CDR3 is CASSPLGMSQETQYF. As DNA, the CDR3 is TGCGCCAGCAGCCCCCTAGGAATGTCCCAAGAGACCCAGTACTTC.

The genes are TRBV5-1 and TRBJ2-1; 7 nucleotides align to TRBD2. V lost 1 base to trimming and J lost 3 bases; unmatched junction nucleotides: 4. The CDR3 has 15 amino acids. Germline CDR1 and CDR2: SGHRS and YFSETQ. CDR3 region: CASSLLRDYYNEQFF. The CDR3 region has the DNA TGCGCCAGCAGCTTGTTGCGGGACTACTACAATGAGCAGTTCTTC.

This clone was seen a single time. The chain's CDR3 is CASSPPRRDTQYF. Written as DNA, the CDR3 is TGTGCCAGCTCACCACCCCGGCGGGATACGCAGTATTTT. The rearrangement links TRBV18 to TRBJ2-3, with D uncertain. Germline CDR1 KGHSH, CDR2 LQKENI. There are 13 residues in the CDR3. V lost 0 bases and J 6 bases, leaving 7 bases between the germline ends.

This clone appeared once. The genes are TRBV5-8 and TRBJ1-1; D not resolved. The CDR3 is made up of 15 amino acids. The germline gives CDR1 SGHTS, CDR2 YDEGEE. Trimming cost V 0 bases and J 4 bases, with 13 bases left between them. In DNA, the CDR3 is TGTGCCAGCAGCTTGGCCGCGGCCGGTCCCACTGAAGCTTTCTTT. This translates into CASSLAAAGPTEAFF.

Note on this clone: At one end, the junction sequence differs from germline, possibly due to a read error. The rearrangement uses TRBV10-3 and TRBJ1-6; D is unresolved. CDR1 and CDR2 (germline): ENHRY, SYGVKD. The CDR3 has 14 residues. The CDR3 DNA follows: TGTGCCATCAGTCCAGAGGGCCCGAATTCACCCTTCCACTTT. It is translated as CAISPEGPNSPFHF.

The rearrangement links TRBV6-6 to TRBJ2-5; 7 nucleotides align to TRBD2. CDR1 MNHNY and CDR2 SVGAGI come from the germline V gene (reference sequence). The trim removed 5 bases at V and 3 bases at J, leaving 9 bases unmatched. The CDR3 loop spans 15 amino acids. The CDR3 loop is CASSPQRGKEETQYF. The CDR3 DNA follows: TGTGCCAGCAGTCCCCAGCGGGGAAAGGAAGAGACCCAGTACTTC.

The chain has TRBV28 and TRBJ2-5, with TRBD1 matching 7 bases. The V and J ends lost 11 bases and 1 base, in that order; junction bases with no gene match: 7. Germline V gene data show CDR1 as MDHEN and CDR2 as SYDVKM. The CDR3 spans 13 residues. The CDR3 DNA follows: TGTGCCTCCAAATGGACAGGCCAAGAGACCCAGTACTTC. Its protein product is CASKWTGQETQYF.

This rearrangement joins TRBV6-5 to TRBJ2-3; D uncertain. Germline V gives CDR1 MNHEY, CDR2 SVGAGI. V lost 10 bases, J lost 0 bases, and 8 bases lay in between. The CDR3 has 12 residues. CDR3 bases: TGTGCCATCTCGGTTAGCACAGATACGCAGTATTTT. Translated, it gives CAISVSTDTQYF.

The V call is TRBV30, the J call TRBJ2-7; TRBD2 is a possible D gene (5 bases). This CDR3 has 15 amino acids. V dropped 3 bases and J dropped 6 bases, with 21 bases sitting between them. From germline, CDR1 is GTSNPN and CDR2 SVGIG (reference sequence). The CDR3 is CAWSGSSTTRGEQYF. The DNA for the CDR3 is TGTGCCTGGAGCGGGTCAAGCACAACACGGGGCGAGCAGTACTTC.

Turning to this clone: Its ends do not fully match the called genes, so a read error is possible. The same CDR3 arises from other DNA sequences in this sample as well. V and J are TRBV5-1 and TRBJ1-1; D not resolved. This CDR3 region has 15 residues. Germline assignment: CDR1 SGHRS and CDR2 YFSETQ. CDR3 coding DNA: TGCGCCAGCAGCCGGGGTCCCGGCCTCAACACTGAAGCCTTCTTT. This encodes CASSRGPGLNTEAFF.

The chain recombines TRBV4-3 with TRBJ1-2; D perhaps matches TRBD1 (5 bases). The ends were cut back, 1 base at V and 4 bases at J, with 28 bases in the middle. The CDR3 extends over 20 amino acids. Germline CDR1 and CDR2: LGHNA and YSLEER. Written as DNA, the CDR3 is TGCGCCAGCAGCCAAGGACGCTTAGGTCGGGGGTCAATGGGCGGCTATGGCTACACCTTC. Amino acids: CASSQGRLGRGSMGGYGYTF.

The chain recombines TRBV7-9 with TRBJ1-1; D unresolved. Trimming removed 5 bases at V and 5 bases at J, with 12 bases between. Germline V gene sequence: CDR1 SEHNR, CDR2 FQNEAQ (reference sequence). The CDR3 runs 13 residues. The CDR3 sequence is CASSIRTGTEAFF. The CDR3 DNA follows: TGTGCCAGCAGCATCCGGACGGGGACTGAAGCTTTCTTT.

This clone was found once. The V and J genes are TRBV5-6 and TRBJ2-3; 8 positions agree with TRBD1. CDR3 size: 17 residues. In germline, CDR1 is SGHDT, CDR2 YYEEEE. Trimming at V came to 1 base and at J to 5 bases, leaving 12 bases not matched to a gene. CDR3 protein: CASSLYLGRGRGDTQYF. The CDR3, as DNA: TGTGCCAGCAGCTTGTATTTGGGCAGGGGGCGAGGAGATACGCAGTATTTT.

The V and J genes are TRBV7-6 and TRBJ2-2; 9 bases line up with TRBD1. The V and J ends lost 11 bases and 4 bases, in that order; junction bases with no gene match: 11. The CDR3 is 15 residues long. Per the germline V gene, CDR1 is SGHVS and CDR2 is FNYEAQ. CDR3 bases: TGTGCCGTATCTGGACAGGGGATAGGCACCGGGGAGCTGTTTTTT. Amino acids: CAVSGQGIGTGELFF.

The rearrangement joins TRBV28 to TRBJ2-7; 7 nucleotides align to TRBD1. The CDR3 consists of 15 residues. CDR1 is MDHEN and CDR2 is SYDVKM in the germline V gene. The trim removed 1 base at V and 2 bases at J, leaving 5 bases unmatched. For the CDR3, the DNA is TGTGCCAGCAGTTTATCCGGGACAGCAACCTACGAGCAGTACTTC. This codes for CASSLSGTATYEQYF.

The J gene is TRBJ1-2, the V gene TRBV5-1; 9 positions agree with TRBD1. Per the germline V gene, CDR1 is SGHRS and CDR2 is YFSETQ. Trimming removed 3 bases from V and 8 bases from J; junction bases left unmatched: 8. The CDR3 length is 14 residues. CDR3 coding DNA: TGCGCCAGCAGCTCAGACAGGGGGTTAGGAGGCTACACCTTC. It translates to CASSSDRGLGGYTF.

This clone was seen only a few times. The V call is TRBV5-1, the J call TRBJ1-6, with D maybe TRBD1 (6 bases). The CDR3 loop spans 18 amino acids. Germline V gene data show CDR1 as SGHRS and CDR2 as YFSETQ. V dropped 3 bases and J dropped 0 bases, with 16 bases sitting between them. In nucleotides, the CDR3 is TGCGCCAGCAGCTCTGGAACCGACAGGAGCTCCTATAATTCACCCCTCCACTTT. Its protein is CASSSGTDRSSYNSPLHF.

V is TRBV7-2 and J is TRBJ2-3; D is ambiguous. This CDR3 is built from 13 residues. V gave up 1 base and J gave up 1 base, with 3 bases separating them. The germline CDR1 and CDR2 sequences are SGHTA and FQGNSA. CDR3 loop: CASSLGGTDTQYF. The CDR3 nucleotides read TGTGCCAGCAGCTTAGGCGGCACAGATACGCAGTATTTT.

This chain links TRBV27 with TRBJ2-7; 8 bases map to TRBD1. Trimming at V came to 8 bases and at J to 3 bases, leaving 6 bases not matched to a gene. The CDR3 has 13 amino acids. Germline V gene lookup returns CDR1 MNHEY and CDR2 SMNVEV (reference sequence). In DNA form, the CDR3 reads TGTGCCAGCGCCGGGACAGGCTTCTACGAGCAGTACTTC. Amino acids: CASAGTGFYEQYF.

The chain is built from TRBV6-1 and TRBJ1-5; TRBD1 might be the D (6 bases). CDR1 and CDR2 from the germline V gene are MNHNS and SASEGT. The CDR3 extends over 15 amino acids. V was trimmed by 4 bases and J by 2 bases, leaving 12 bases between them. The chain's CDR3 is CASSADRLGNQPQHF. In nucleotides, the CDR3 is TGTGCCAGCAGTGCCGACAGGTTGGGCAATCAGCCCCAGCATTTT.

The chain combines TRBV7-2 with TRBJ1-2, with D perhaps TRBD1 (5 bases). Germline-derived CDR1 and CDR2 are SGHTA and FQGNSA. The V end was cut by 2 bases, the J end by 2 bases, with 9 bases between. The CDR3 runs 14 residues. CDR3 protein: CASSLQGRNYGYTF. CDR3 nucleotide sequence: TGTGCCAGCAGCTTACAGGGCAGAAACTATGGCTACACCTTC.

This sequence joins TRBV18 and TRBJ2-7; 10 bases line up with TRBD1. Germline V gives CDR1 KGHSH, CDR2 LQKENI. This CDR3 has 14 residues. The ends lost 2 bases at V and 7 bases at J; junction bases unmatched: 5. CDR3 sequence: CASSPDRGLGEQYF. CDR3 nucleotide sequence: TGTGCCAGCTCACCAGACAGGGGGCTGGGAGAGCAGTACTTC.

The gene calls are TRBV28 and TRBJ1-5; 8 bases are shared with TRBD1. The length of the CDR3 is 15 residues. J gave up 4 bases and V 2 bases, and 4 bases lay outside the gene matches. CDR1 and CDR2 from the germline V gene are MDHEN and SYDVKM. The CDR3 DNA sequence: TGTGCCAGCAGTTTACCAGGGGGCGGTAATCAGCCCCAGCATTTT. This sequence encodes CASSLPGGGNQPQHF.

This clone showed up just once. This sequence joins TRBV30 and TRBJ2-1, with D perhaps TRBD1 (6 bases). V dropped 0 bases and J dropped 7 bases, with 13 bases sitting between them. This CDR3 spans 14 amino acids. Germline V gene data show CDR1 as GTSNPN and CDR2 as SVGIG (reference sequence). CDR3 DNA sequence: TGTGCCTGGAGTGTACACAGGGAAGGGAATGAGCAGTTCTTC. This translates into CAWSVHREGNEQFF.

The chain carries TRBV10-1 and TRBJ2-6, with D possibly matching TRBD1 (6 bases). V was shortened by 4 bases and J by 0 bases, with 7 bases between the two germline ends. CDR3 length equals 15 residues. Germline V gives CDR1 WNHNN, CDR2 SYGVQD (reference sequence). CDR3 in DNA: TGCGCCAGCAGTGGGGGGCACTCTGGGGCCAACGTCCTGACTTTC. Its protein product is CASSGGHSGANVLTF.

The chain has TRBV27 and TRBJ1-2; 7 nucleotides align to TRBD1. With 3 bases clipped from V and 4 bases from J, the junction kept 2 bases outside the gene matches. CDR3 length: 13 residues. From germline, CDR1 is MNHEY and CDR2 SMNVEV (reference sequence). The CDR3 loop reads CASSLGQLYGYTF. CDR3 coding DNA: TGTGCCAGCAGTTTGGGACAGCTCTATGGCTACACCTTC.

The chain joins TRBV7-9 to TRBJ2-2; D is unclear. The V gene's germline CDR1 is SEHNR and CDR2 FQNEAQ (reference sequence). The V gene lost 3 bases and the J gene lost 4 bases, with 9 bases spanning the gap. This CDR3 contains 14 residues. The CDR3 loop reads CASSFGSSTGELFF. CDR3 coding DNA: TGTGCCAGCAGCTTCGGTAGCTCCACCGGGGAGCTGTTTTTT. Using reference TRBV7-9 and TRBJ2-2 for the parts outside the CDR3, the full variable domain is DTGVSQNPRHKITKRGQNVTFRCDPISEHNRLYWYRQTLGQGPEFLTYFQNEAQLEKSRLLSDRFSAERPKGSFSTLEIQRTEQGDSAMYLCASSFGSSTGELFFGEGSRLTVL.

The J gene is TRBJ1-1, the V gene TRBV2, with no clear D. Germline V lookup: CDR1 SNHLY, CDR2 FYNNEI. There are 10 residues in the CDR3. V lost 4 bases, J lost 8 bases, and 5 bases lay in between. The CDR3 region has the DNA TGTGCCAGCAGTGCCCAAGAAGCTTTCTTT. Translating it yields CASSAQEAFF.